Described below is a single TCR beta chain sequence and its context. The data are from a study of cytomegalovirus exposure and HLA in healthy donors. Both 60 Vbeta primers and 13 Jbeta primers went into the PCR. Sequencing used immunoSEQ multiplex PCR; TCRdb keeps in-frame clones, though not all of them. This sample has about 120,000 clones, with over 60% found just once. Deletions cut 8 bases from V and 3 bases from J, with 11 bases between. In germline, CDR1 is MNHEY, CDR2 SMNVEV (reference sequence). CDR3 length equals 14 residues. The sequenced sample was PBMCs. The rearrangement links TRBV27 to TRBJ1-6, with D uncertain. The receptor's source is a man aged 18 to 35 in good health and CMV-seropositive. The CDR3 region has the DNA TGTGCCAGCGGCCCCCTGCTCTATAATTCACCCCTCCACTTT. Amino acid sequence: CASGPLLYNSPLHF.